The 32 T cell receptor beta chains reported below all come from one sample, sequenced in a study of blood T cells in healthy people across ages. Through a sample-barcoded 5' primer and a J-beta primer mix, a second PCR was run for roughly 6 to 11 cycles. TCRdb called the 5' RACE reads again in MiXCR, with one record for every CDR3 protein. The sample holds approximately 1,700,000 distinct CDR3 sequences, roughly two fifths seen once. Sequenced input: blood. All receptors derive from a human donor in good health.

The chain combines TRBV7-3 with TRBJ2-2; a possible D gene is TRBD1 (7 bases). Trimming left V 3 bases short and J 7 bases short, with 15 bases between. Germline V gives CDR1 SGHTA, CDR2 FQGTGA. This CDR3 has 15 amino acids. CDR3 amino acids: CASSFNDREDGELFF. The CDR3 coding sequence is TGTGCCAGCAGCTTCAACGACAGGGAGGACGGGGAGCTGTTTTTT. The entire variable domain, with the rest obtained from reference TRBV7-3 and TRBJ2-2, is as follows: GAGVSQTPSNKVTEKGKYVELRCDPISGHTALYWYRQSLGQGPEFLIYFQGTGAADDSGLPNDRFFAVRPEGSVSTLKIQRTERGDSAVYLCASSFNDREDGELFFGEGSRLTVL.

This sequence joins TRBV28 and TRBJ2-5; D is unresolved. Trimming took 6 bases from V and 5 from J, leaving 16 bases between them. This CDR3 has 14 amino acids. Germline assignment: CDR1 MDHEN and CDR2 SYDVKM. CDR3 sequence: CASRRPRAFETQYF. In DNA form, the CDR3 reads TGTGCCAGCAGGCGTCCCCGGGCCTTCGAGACCCAGTACTTC.

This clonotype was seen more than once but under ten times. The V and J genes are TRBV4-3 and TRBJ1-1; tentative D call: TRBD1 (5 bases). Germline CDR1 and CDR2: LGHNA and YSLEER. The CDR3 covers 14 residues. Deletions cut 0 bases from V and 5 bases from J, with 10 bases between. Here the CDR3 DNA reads TGCGCCAGCAGCCAAGATTCTCGGGGGACTGAAGCTTTCTTT. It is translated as CASSQDSRGTEAFF.

In DNA, the CDR3 is TGTGCCAGCCGGGACAGCAAGACCTACGAGCAGTACTTC. Translating it yields CASRDSKTYEQYF. V gene TRBV7-9 combines with J gene TRBJ2-7; 7 bases are a match to TRBD1. Trimming removed 8 bases from V and 2 bases from J; junction bases left unmatched: 6. This CDR3 is 13 amino acids long. CDR1 SEHNR and CDR2 FQNEAQ come from the germline V gene (reference sequence).

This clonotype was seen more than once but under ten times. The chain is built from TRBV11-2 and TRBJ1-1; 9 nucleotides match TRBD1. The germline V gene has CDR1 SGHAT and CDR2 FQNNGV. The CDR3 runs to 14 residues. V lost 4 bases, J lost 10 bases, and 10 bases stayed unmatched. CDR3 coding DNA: TGTGCCAGCAGCTCCCCATCTACAGGGGGCAGAGCTTTCTTT. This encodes CASSSPSTGGRAFF.

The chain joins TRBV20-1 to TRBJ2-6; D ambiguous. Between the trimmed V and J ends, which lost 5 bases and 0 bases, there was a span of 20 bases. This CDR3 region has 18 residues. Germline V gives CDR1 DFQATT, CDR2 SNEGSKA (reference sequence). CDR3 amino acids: CSAFPYGPQRSGANVLTF. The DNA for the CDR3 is TGCAGTGCTTTCCCCTATGGGCCCCAACGCTCTGGGGCCAACGTCCTGACTTTC.

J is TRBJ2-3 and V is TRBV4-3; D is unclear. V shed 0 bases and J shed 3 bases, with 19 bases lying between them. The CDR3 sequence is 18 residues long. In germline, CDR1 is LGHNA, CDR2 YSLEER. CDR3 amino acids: CASSQDFEYGVGTDTQYF. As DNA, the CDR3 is TGCGCCAGCAGCCAAGATTTCGAGTATGGCGTTGGGACAGATACGCAGTATTTT.

The CDR3 loop reads CASSLIPGQGDGYTF. CDR3 coding DNA: TGTGCCAGCAGCCTAATACCGGGACAGGGGGATGGCTACACCTTC. J is TRBJ1-2 and V is TRBV7-3; 11 bases map to TRBD1. The CDR3 is 15 residues long. Germline CDR1 is SGHTA and CDR2 is FQGTGA. V trimming: 5 bases; J trimming: 6 bases; junction bases outside the gene matches: 8.

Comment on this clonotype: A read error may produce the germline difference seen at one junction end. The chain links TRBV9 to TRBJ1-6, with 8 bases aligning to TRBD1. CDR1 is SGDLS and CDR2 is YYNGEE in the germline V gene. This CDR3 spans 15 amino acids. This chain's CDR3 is CACSVAGGANSPLHF. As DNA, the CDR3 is TGTGCCTGCAGCGTAGCAGGGGGCGCTAATTCACCCCTCCACTTT. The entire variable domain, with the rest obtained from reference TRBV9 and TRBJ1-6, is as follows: DSGVTQTPKHLITATGQRVTLRCSPRSGDLSVYWYQQSLDQGLQFLIQYYNGEERAKGNILERFSAQQFPDLHSELNLSSLELGDSALYFCACSVAGGANSPLHFGNGTRLTVT.

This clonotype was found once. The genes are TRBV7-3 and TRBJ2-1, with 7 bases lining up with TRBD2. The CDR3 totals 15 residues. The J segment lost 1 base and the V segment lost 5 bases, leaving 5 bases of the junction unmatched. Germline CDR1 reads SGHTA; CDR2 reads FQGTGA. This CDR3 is CASSTLGGSYNEQFF. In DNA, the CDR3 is TGTGCCAGCAGCACCCTCGGGGGGTCCTACAATGAGCAGTTCTTC.

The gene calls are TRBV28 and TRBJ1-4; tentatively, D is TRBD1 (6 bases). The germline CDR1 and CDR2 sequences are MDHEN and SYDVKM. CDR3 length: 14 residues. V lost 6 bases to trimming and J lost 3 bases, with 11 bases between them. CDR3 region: CASRFGGPNEKLFF. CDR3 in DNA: TGTGCCAGCAGGTTTGGGGGGCCTAATGAAAAACTGTTTTTT.

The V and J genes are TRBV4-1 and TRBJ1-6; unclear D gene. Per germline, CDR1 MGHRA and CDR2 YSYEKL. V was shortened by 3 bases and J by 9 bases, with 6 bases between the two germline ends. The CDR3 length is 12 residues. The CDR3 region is CASSHGSSPLHF. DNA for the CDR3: TGCGCCAGCAGCCATGGCAGTTCACCCCTCCACTTT.

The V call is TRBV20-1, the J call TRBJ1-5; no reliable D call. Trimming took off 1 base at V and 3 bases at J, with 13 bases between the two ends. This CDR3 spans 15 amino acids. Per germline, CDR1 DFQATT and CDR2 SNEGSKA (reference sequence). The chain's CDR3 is CSARGPSDYNQPQHF. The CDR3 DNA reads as TGCAGTGCTAGAGGACCATCGGATTACAATCAGCCCCAGCATTTT.

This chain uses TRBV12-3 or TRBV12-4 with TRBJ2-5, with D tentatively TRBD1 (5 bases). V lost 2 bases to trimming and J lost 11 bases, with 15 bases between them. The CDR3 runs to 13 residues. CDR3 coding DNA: TGTGCCAGCAGTTTAATCGCAGGGTTGGAGCAGTACTTC. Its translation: CASSLIAGLEQYF.

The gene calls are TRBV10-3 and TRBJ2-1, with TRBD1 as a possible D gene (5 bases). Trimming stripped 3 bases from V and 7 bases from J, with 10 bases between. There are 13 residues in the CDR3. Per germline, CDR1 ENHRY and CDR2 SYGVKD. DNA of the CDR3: TGTGCCATCAGTGACAGGGTGTTGAATGAGCAGTTCTTC. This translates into CAISDRVLNEQFF.

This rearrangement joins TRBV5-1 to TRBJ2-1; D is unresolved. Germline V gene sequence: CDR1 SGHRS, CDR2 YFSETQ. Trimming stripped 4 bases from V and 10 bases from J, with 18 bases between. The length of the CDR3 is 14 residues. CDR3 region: CASSPRAGKMEQFF. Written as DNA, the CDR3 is TGCGCCAGCAGCCCCAGAGCAGGAAAAATGGAGCAGTTCTTC.

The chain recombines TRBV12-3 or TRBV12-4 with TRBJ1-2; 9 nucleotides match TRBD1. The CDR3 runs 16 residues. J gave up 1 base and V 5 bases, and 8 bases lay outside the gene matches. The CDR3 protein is CASSARQTGGNYGYTF. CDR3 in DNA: TGTGCCAGCAGTGCCCGTCAGACAGGGGGTAACTATGGCTACACCTTC.

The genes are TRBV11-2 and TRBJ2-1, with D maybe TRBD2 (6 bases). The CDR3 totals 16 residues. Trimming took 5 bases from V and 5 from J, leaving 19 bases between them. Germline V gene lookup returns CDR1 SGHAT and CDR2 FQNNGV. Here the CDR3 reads CASSPVSQRADNEQFF. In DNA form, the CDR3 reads TGTGCCAGCAGCCCCGTGTCCCAGCGGGCTGACAATGAGCAGTTCTTC.

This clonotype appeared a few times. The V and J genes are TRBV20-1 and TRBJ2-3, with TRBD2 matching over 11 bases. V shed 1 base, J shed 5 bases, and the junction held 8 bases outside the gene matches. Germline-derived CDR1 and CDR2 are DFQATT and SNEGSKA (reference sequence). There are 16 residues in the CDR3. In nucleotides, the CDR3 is TGCAGTGCTAGAGCTCTTAGCGGGGGGGCCGGAGATACGCAGTATTTT. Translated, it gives CSARALSGGAGDTQYF.

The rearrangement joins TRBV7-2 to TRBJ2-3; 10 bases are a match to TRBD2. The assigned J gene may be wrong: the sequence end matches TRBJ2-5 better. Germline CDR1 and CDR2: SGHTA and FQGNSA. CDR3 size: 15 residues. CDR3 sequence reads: CASSLGAGGPDTQYF. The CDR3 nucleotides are TGTGCCAGCAGCTTAGGAGCGGGGGGGCCGGATACCCAGTACTTC.

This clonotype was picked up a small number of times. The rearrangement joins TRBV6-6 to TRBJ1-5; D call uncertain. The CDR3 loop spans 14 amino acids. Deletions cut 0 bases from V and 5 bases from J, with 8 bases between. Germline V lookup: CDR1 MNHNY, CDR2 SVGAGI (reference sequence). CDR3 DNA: TGTGCCAGCAGTTACTCTAGATTGGATCAGCCCCAGCATTTT. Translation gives CASSYSRLDQPQHF.

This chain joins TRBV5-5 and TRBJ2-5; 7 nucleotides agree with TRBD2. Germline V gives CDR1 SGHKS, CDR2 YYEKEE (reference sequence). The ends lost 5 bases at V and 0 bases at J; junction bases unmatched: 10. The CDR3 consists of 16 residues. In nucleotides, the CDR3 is TGTGCCAGCAGTCCTGGACGAGCGGGGTACCAAGAGACCCAGTACTTC. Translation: CASSPGRAGYQETQYF. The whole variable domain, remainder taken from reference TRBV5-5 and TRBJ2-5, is DAGVTQSPTHLIKTRGQQVTLRCSPISGHKSVSWYQQVLGQGPQFIFQYYEKEERGRGNFPDRFSARQFPNYSSELNVNALLLGDSALYLCASSPGRAGYQETQYFGPGTRLLVL.

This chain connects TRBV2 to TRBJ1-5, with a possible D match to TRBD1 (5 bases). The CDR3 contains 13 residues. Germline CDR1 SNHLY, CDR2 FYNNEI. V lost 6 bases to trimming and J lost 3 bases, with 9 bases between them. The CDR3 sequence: CASSGGTNQPQHF. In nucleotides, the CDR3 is TGTGCCAGCAGCGGGGGGACCAATCAGCCCCAGCATTTT. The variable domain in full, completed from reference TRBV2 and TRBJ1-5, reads EPEVTQTPSHQVTQMGQEVILRCVPISNHLYFYWYRQILGQKVEFLVSFYNNEISEKSEIFDDQFSVERPDGSNFTLKIRSTKLEDSAMYFCASSGGTNQPQHFGDGTRLSIL.

CDR3 in amino acids: CASREGRLLSYEQYF. CDR3 DNA: TGCGCCAGCAGAGAGGGACGCCTTCTATCCTACGAGCAGTACTTC. V is TRBV10-2 and J is TRBJ2-7; D possibly uses TRBD1 or TRBD2 (5 bases each). CDR1 and CDR2 (germline): WSHSY, SAAADI. The CDR3 is 15 amino acids. With 6 bases removed from V and 1 base from J, the gap between germline ends came to 16 bases.

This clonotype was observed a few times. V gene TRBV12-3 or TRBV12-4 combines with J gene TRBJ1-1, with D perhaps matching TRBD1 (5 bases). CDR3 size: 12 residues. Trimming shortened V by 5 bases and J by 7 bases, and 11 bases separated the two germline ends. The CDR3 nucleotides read TGTGCCAGCAGTCCCCAGGGAGTTGAAGCTTTCTTT. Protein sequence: CASSPQGVEAFF.

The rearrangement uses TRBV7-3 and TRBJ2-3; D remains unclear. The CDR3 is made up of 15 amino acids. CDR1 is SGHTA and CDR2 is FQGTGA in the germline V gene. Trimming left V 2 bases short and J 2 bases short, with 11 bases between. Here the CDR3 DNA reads TGTGCCAGCAGCTTATCCCCGACTTACACAGATACGCAGTATTTT. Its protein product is CASSLSPTYTDTQYF.

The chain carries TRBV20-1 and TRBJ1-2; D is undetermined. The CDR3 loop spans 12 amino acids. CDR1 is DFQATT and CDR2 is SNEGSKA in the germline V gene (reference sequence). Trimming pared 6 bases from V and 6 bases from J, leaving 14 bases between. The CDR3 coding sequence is TGCAGTGCCCTCCTGCAGGAGGATGGCTACACCTTC. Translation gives CSALLQEDGYTF.

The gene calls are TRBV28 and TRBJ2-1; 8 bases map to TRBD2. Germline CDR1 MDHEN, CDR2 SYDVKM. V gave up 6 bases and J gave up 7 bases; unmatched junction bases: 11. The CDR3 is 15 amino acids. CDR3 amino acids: CASRSTGLGKNEQFF. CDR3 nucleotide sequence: TGTGCCAGCAGATCCACGGGACTAGGAAAGAATGAGCAGTTCTTC.

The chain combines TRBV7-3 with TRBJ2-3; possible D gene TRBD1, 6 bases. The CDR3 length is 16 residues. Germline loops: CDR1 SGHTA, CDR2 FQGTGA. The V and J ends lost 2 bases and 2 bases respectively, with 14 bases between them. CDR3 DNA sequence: TGTGCCAGCAGCTTAGGGGGCCGAGCTTTCACAGATACGCAGTATTTT. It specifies CASSLGGRAFTDTQYF.

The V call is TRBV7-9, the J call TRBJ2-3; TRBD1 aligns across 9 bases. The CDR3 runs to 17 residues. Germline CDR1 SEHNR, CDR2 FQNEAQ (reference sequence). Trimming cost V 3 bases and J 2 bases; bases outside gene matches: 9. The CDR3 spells CASSFAPGQGATDTQYF. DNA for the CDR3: TGTGCCAGCAGCTTCGCACCGGGACAGGGAGCCACAGATACGCAGTATTTT. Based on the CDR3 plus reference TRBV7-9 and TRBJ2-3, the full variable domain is DTGVSQNPRHKITKRGQNVTFRCDPISEHNRLYWYRQTLGQGPEFLTYFQNEAQLEKSRLLSDRFSAERPKGSFSTLEIQRTEQGDSAMYLCASSFAPGQGATDTQYFGPGTRLTVL.

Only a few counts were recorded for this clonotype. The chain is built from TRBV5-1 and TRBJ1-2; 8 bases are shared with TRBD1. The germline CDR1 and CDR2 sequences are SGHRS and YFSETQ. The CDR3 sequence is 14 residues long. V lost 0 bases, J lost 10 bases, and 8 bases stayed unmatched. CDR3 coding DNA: TGCGCCAGCAGCTTGGTGTCAGGGGGCGACCACTACACCTTC. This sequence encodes CASSLVSGGDHYTF.

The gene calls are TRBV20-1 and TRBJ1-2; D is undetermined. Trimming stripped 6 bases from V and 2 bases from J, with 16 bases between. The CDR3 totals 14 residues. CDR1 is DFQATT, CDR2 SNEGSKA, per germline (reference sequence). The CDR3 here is CSAGLGPPNYGYTF. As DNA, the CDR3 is TGCAGTGCGGGATTGGGCCCGCCCAACTATGGCTACACCTTC.